This T cell receptor beta chain was observed in a study of neurological immune-mediated disorders. Synthesis of cDNA was performed by 5'RACE using 10-nucleotide random UMIs. TCRdb reanalysed the 5' RACE reads using MiXCR and keeps one entry per CDR3 protein. The table records fewer than 30,000 distinct CDR3 sequences, 5% to 7% of them present only once. The sample holds many counts of this clonotype. Antigen: not known. General study points: HTLV-1-associated myelopathy ranked highest for TCR clonal expansion and multiple sclerosis lowest, beneath healthy controls.

Source material: PBMCs. This clonotype was sampled from a woman in her thirties or forties in good health.

The CDR3 is CASSAPWGAVETEAFF. The CDR3 region has the DNA TGTGCCAGCAGCGCGCCGTGGGGGGCTGTGGAAACTGAAGCTTTCTTT. The chain links TRBV9 to TRBJ1-1, with D possibly being TRBD1 (6 bases). Germline V gene data show CDR1 as SGDLS and CDR2 as YYNGEE. The CDR3 consists of 16 residues. The ends were cut back, 3 bases at V and 5 bases at J, with 20 bases in the middle. Full variable domain (missing parts from reference TRBV9 and TRBJ1-1): DSGVTQTPKHLITATGQRVTLRCSPRSGDLSVYWYQQSLDQGLQFLIQYYNGEERAKGNILERFSAQQFPDLHSELNLSSLELGDSALYFCASSAPWGAVETEAFFGQGTRLTVV.